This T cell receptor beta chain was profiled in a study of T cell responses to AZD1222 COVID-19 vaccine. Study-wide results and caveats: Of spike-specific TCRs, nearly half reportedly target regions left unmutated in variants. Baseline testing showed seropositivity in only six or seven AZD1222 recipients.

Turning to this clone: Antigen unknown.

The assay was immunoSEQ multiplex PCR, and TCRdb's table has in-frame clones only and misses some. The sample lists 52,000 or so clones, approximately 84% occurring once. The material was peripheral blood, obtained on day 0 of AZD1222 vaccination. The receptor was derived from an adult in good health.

The CDR3 nucleotides are TGCGCCAGCAGCCAAGGGAGGCTAACACTGGTATATAATTCACCCCTCCACTTT. Its translation: CASSQGRLTLVYNSPLHF. The chain carries TRBV4-3 and TRBJ1-6; no clear D. CDR1 and CDR2 (germline): LGHNA, YSLEER. The V end was cut by 1 base, the J end by 4 bases, with 17 bases between. The CDR3 sequence is 18 residues long.